This TCR beta chain was identified during a study of shared clonotypes between healthy human individuals. The protocol was immunoSEQ multiplex PCR, while the TCRdb copy is restricted to in-frame clones and leaves out a portion. The repertoire includes 2.3 million or so clones, more than 80% of them detected once, and 0.39% sits in the top ten. The CDR3 has 12 residues. Deletions cut 4 bases from V and 5 bases from J, with 9 bases between. Germline-derived CDR1 and CDR2 are SGHKS and YYEKEE (reference sequence). The source of this sequence is a man between 18 and 29 years old in good health. Some clones in this sample may be carry-over from other donors' samples. The chain is built from TRBV5-5 and TRBJ2-5, with D unresolved. Input material: naive CD4+ T cells from PBMCs. The subset here: CD45RA+ positively selected. CDR3 sequence (DNA): TGTGCCAGCAGCCTGAACCCGGAGACCCAGTACTTC. It encodes CASSLNPETQYF.